The 3 T cell receptor beta chains below were found in one sample sequenced in a study of control samples from healthy donors and cancer patients. Clones were sequenced by immunoSEQ multiplex PCR, and TCRdb holds only the in-frame ones, with some missing. Among roughly 130,000 clones listed, about 94% were seen once. Input material: blood. These receptors all come from a young man in good health.

The genes are TRBV4-1 and TRBJ1-4, with no clear D. V shed 6 bases and J shed 7 bases, with 12 bases lying between them. The germline V gene encodes CDR1 MGHRA and CDR2 YSYEKL. The CDR3 length is 13 residues. The CDR3 here is CASRLLEGEKLFF. CDR3 DNA sequence: TGCGCCAGCAGACTACTTGAGGGTGAAAAACTGTTTTTT.

Only one count was recorded for this clone. The chain has TRBV20-1 and TRBJ1-2; 7 bases map to TRBD1. CDR3 length: 13 amino acids. CDR1 DFQATT and CDR2 SNEGSKA come from the germline V gene (reference sequence). Trimming at V came to 3 bases and at J to 4 bases, leaving 5 bases not matched to a gene. The CDR3 DNA reads as TGCAGTGCTAGTTCCGGGGACAGCTATGGCTACACCTTC. Translated: CSASSGDSYGYTF.

J is TRBJ2-1 and V is TRBV9, with 10 bases matching TRBD2. The V and J ends lost 6 bases and 6 bases, in that order; junction bases with no gene match: 6. This CDR3 is built from 14 residues. Germline V gene lookup returns CDR1 SGDLS and CDR2 YYNGEE. The CDR3 reads CASTLGTSVNEQFF. CDR3 DNA sequence: TGTGCCAGCACGCTCGGGACTAGCGTCAATGAGCAGTTCTTC.